This T cell receptor (beta chain) was recovered during a study of blood T cell repertoires in COVID-19. On the study more broadly: PBMCs, B-cell-depleted T cells, or T cells provided the cDNA or gDNA that made up the material.

Methods used by the authors: Amplification from reference gene primers served as the basis for estimated nucleated cell counts. Using immunoSEQ multiplex PCR, the repertoire was profiled, and TCRdb retains in-frame clones only, with some absent. V and J calls plus clone size are reproduced from that table; the DNA served to infer D and trimming. The sample gives some 180,000 clones, 70% to 90% of which show up once; approximately 8% is in the top ten. Germline CDR1 SGDLS, CDR2 YYNGEE. V was pared by 0 bases and J by 6 bases, with 5 bases of the junction left unmatched. CDR3 length: 16 amino acids. The Seattle site enrolled patients during active infection and followed them longitudinally.

This chain links TRBV9 with TRBJ1-6; 8 bases line up with TRBD1. Material: peripheral blood. The TCR comes from a woman aged 80 or older with COVID-19, enrolled during active disease. The CDR3 is CASSVGGTGLNSPLHF. CDR3 bases: TGTGCCAGCAGCGTAGGGGGGACAGGACTTAATTCACCCCTCCACTTT.